These 4 T cell receptor beta chains were all obtained from the same sample, sequenced in a study of T cells in narcolepsy. Assay used: immunoSEQ multiplex PCR; TCRdb lists only in-frame clones, some missing. The sample contains fewer than 40,000 clones, over 80% of which appear only once. Sequenced sample: memory (CD45RA-) CD4+ T cells from blood. The source is a human donor in good health.

In DNA, the CDR3 is TGTGCCAGCAGTTTATCCAGTCTAAATGAAAAACTGTTTTTT. It yields the protein CASSLSSLNEKLFF. The J gene is TRBJ1-4, the V gene TRBV28; no firm D call. Per the germline V gene, CDR1 is MDHEN and CDR2 is SYDVKM. V was cut by 1 base and J by 5 bases, with 8 bases left in between. The CDR3 runs to 14 residues.

V usage is TRBV6-5 and J usage is TRBJ1-1; 9 bases line up with TRBD1. Germline CDR1 is MNHEY and CDR2 is SVGAGI. The CDR3 covers 13 residues. V lost 5 bases and J lost 7; bases outside the gene matches: 5. CDR3 protein: CASSTGTGNEAFF. The CDR3 nucleotides read TGTGCCAGCAGTACCGGGACAGGGAATGAAGCTTTCTTT.

The V gene is TRBV9, the J gene TRBJ1-6, with a weak D call TRBD1 (6 bases). The CDR3 is made up of 16 amino acids. V gave up 0 bases and J gave up 6 bases, with 13 bases separating them. In germline, CDR1 is SGDLS, CDR2 YYNGEE. Written as DNA, the CDR3 is TGTGCCAGCAGCGTAGGGAGCGACAGGATTAATTCACCCCTCCACTTT. This translates into CASSVGSDRINSPLHF.

The rearrangement joins TRBV5-1 to TRBJ2-1, with D maybe TRBD1 (5 bases). The CDR3 has 14 residues. Germline CDR1 reads SGHRS; CDR2 reads YFSETQ. V dropped 8 bases and J dropped 3 bases, with 15 bases sitting between them. The CDR3 sequence: CASADSPIYNEQFF. DNA of the CDR3: TGCGCCAGTGCCGACAGCCCGATCTACAATGAGCAGTTCTTC. Supplemented by reference TRBV5-1 and TRBJ2-1, the full variable domain reads KAGVTQTPRYLIKTRGQQVTLSCSPISGHRSVSWYQQTPGQGLQFLFEYFSETQRNKGNFPGRFSGRQFSNSRSEMNVSTLELGDSALYLCASADSPIYNEQFFGPGTRLTVL.